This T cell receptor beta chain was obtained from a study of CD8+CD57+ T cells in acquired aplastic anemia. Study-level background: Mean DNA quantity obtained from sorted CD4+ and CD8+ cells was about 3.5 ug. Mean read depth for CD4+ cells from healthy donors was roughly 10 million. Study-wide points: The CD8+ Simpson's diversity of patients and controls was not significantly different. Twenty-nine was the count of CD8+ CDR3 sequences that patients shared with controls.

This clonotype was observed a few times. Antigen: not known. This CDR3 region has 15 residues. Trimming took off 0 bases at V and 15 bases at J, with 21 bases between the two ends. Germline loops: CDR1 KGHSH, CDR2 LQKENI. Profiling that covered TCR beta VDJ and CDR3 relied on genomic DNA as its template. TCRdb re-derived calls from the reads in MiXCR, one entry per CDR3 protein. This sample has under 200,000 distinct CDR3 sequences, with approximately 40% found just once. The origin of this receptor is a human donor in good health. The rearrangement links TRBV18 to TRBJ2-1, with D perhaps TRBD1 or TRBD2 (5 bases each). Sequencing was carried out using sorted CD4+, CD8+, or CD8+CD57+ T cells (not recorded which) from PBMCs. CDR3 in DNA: TGTGCCAGCTCACCACCGGATTTGTCCGGGACCCCTATGTTCTTC. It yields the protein CASSPPDLSGTPMFF.